This TCR beta chain was captured in a study of CD8 T cells in Susac syndrome. cDNA came from around 0.54 to 1 ug RNA primed by random hexamers. TCRdb reprocessed the immunoSEQ multiplex PCR reads with MiXCR, giving one entry per CDR3 protein. The sample holds about 400,000 distinct CDR3 sequences, 85% seen once. In its sample, this clonotype was seen once. Sequencing input: CD8+ T cells from PBMCs. This TCR derives from a human donor with multiple sclerosis.

This chain's CDR3 is CASSYLHRYNEQFF. CDR3 sequence (DNA): TGTGCCAGCAGTTACCTCCATAGGTACAATGAGCAGTTCTTC. The chain uses TRBV6-5 and TRBJ2-1; D uncertain. The CDR3 sequence is 14 residues long. V was shortened by 2 bases and J by 4 bases, with 9 bases between the two germline ends. Germline assignment: CDR1 MNHEY and CDR2 SVGAGI.